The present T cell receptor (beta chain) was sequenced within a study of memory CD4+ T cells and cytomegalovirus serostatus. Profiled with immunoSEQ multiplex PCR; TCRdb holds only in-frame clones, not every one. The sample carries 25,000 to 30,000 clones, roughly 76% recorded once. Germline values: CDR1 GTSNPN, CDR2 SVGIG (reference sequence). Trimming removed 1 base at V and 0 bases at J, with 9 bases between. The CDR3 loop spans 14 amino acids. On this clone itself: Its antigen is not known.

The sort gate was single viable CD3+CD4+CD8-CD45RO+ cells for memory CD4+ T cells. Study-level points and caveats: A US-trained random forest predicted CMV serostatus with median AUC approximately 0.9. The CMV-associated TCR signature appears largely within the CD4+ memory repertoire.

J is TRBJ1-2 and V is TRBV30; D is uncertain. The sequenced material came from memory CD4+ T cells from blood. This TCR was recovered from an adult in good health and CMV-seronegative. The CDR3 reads CAWSANTANYGYTF. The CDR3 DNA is TGTGCCTGGAGTGCTAACACCGCTAACTATGGCTACACCTTC. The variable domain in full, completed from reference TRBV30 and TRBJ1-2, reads SQTIHQWPATLVQPVGSPLSLECTVEGTSNPNLYWYRQAAGRGLQLLFYSVGIGQISSEVPQNLSASRPQDRQFILSSKKLLLSDSGFYLCAWSANTANYGYTFGSGTRLTVV.